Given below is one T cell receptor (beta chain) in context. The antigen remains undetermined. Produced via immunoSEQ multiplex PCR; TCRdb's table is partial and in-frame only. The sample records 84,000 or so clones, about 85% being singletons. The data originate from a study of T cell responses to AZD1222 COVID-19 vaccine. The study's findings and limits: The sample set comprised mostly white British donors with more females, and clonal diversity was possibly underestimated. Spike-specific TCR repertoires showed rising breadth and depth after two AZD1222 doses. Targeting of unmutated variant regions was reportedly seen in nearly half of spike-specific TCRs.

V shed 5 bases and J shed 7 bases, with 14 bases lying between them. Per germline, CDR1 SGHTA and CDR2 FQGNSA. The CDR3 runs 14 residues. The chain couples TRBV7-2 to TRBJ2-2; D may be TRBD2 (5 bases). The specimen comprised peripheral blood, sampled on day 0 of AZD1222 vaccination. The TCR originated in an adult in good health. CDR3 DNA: TGTGCCAGCAGCACTAGTTTCCTCGTCGGGGAGCTGTTTTTT. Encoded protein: CASSTSFLVGELFF.